The text below deals with one T cell receptor (beta chain). Its cognate antigen is unknown. TCRdb reprocessed the 5' RACE reads with MiXCR, giving one entry per CDR3 protein. The sample has about 29,000 distinct CDR3 sequences; roughly 6.9% are singletons. Noted time point: sample taken at primary tumor resection. The donors comprised 70 to 85 untreated early-stage non-small cell lung cancer patients. These data originate in a study of spatial heterogeneity in lung cancer. Study-wide results and limits: Counts of expanded intratumoral alpha and beta TCRs tracked tumor mutation counts.

V trimming: 6 bases; J trimming: 5 bases; junction bases outside the gene matches: 5. The CDR3 length is 15 residues. Germline V gene sequence: CDR1 SGHTA, CDR2 FQGNSA. Sequencing was performed on lung tumor tissue, taken at surgery. The gene calls are TRBV7-2 and TRBJ2-1; TRBD2 agrees at 12 bases. The source of this sequence is a male donor with early-stage non-small cell lung cancer. CDR3 DNA sequence: TGTGCCAGCAGGCCGACTAGCGGGGGCCACAATGAGCAGTTCTTC. Translation gives CASRPTSGGHNEQFF.